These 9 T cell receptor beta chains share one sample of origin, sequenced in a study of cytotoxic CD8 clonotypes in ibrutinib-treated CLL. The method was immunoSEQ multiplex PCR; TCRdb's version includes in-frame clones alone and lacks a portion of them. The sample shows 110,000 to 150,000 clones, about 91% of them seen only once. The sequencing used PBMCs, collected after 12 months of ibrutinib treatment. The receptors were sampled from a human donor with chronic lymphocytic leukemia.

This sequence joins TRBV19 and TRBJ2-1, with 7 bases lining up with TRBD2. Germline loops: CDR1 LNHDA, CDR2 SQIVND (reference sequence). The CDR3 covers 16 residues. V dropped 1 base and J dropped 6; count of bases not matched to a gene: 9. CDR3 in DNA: TGTGCCAGTAGTATAGGGGGTGGGAGGGCCTCCAATGAGCAGTTCTTC. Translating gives CASSIGGGRASNEQFF.

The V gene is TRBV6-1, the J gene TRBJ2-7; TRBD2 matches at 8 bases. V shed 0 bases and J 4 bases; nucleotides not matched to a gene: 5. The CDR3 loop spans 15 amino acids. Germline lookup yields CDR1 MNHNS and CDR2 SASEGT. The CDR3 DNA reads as TGTGCCAGCAGTGAAGCGGCGGGACTAGATTACGAGCAGTACTTC. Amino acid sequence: CASSEAAGLDYEQYF.

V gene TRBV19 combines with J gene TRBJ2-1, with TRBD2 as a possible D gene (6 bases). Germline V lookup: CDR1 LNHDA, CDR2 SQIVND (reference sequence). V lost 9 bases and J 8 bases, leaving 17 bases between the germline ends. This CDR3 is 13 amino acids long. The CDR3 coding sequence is TGTGCCAGCACCCCGGGAGAGGGCTATGAGCAGTTCTTC. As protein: CASTPGEGYEQFF. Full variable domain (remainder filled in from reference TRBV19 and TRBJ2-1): DGGITQSPKYLFRKEGQNVTLSCEQNLNHDAMYWYRQDPGQGLRLIYYSQIVNDFQKGDIAEGYSVSREKKESFPLTVTSAQKNPTAFYLCASTPGEGYEQFFGPGTRLTVL.

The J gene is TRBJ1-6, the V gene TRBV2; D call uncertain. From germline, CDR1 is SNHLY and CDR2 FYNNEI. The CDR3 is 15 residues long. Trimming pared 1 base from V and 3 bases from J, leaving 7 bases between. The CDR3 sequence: CASSEVGNYNSPLHF. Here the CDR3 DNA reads TGTGCCAGCAGTGAAGTGGGAAACTATAATTCACCCCTCCACTTT.

The CDR3: CASSSGLAGGTETQYF. Here the CDR3 DNA reads TGTGCCAGCAGCTCAGGACTAGCGGGAGGGACTGAGACCCAGTACTTC. This chain links TRBV7-2 with TRBJ2-5; 15 nucleotides line up with TRBD2. This CDR3 region has 16 residues. Germline V gene sequence: CDR1 SGHTA, CDR2 FQGNSA. The J segment lost 5 bases and the V segment lost 4 bases, leaving 5 bases of the junction unmatched.

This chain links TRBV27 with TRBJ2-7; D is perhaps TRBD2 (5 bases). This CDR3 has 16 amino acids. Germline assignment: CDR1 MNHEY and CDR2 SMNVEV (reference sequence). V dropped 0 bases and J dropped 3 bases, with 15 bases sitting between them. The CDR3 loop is CASSLSNWGADYEQYF. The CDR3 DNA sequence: TGTGCCAGCAGTTTATCGAACTGGGGAGCGGACTACGAGCAGTACTTC.

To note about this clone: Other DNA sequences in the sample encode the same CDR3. CDR3 region: CASSLAGYEQYF. DNA of the CDR3: TGTGCCAGCAGCCTAGCCGGCTACGAGCAGTACTTC. The rearrangement joins TRBV28 to TRBJ2-7; TRBD2 might be the D (5 bases). From germline, CDR1 is MDHEN and CDR2 SYDVKM. V lost 6 bases and J 3 bases, leaving 9 bases between the germline ends. CDR3 length equals 12 residues. The full variable domain, in which reference TRBV28 and TRBJ2-7 provide the parts outside the CDR3, is DVKVTQSSRYLVKRTGEKVFLECVQDMDHENMFWYRQDPGLGLRLIYFSYDVKMKEKGDIPEGYSVSREKKERFSLILESASTNQTSMYLCASSLAGYEQYFGPGTRLTVT.

DNA of the CDR3: TGTGCCAGCAGGTCCGGGACAGGTAGCAATCAGCCCCAGCATTTT. Translating it yields CASRSGTGSNQPQHF. The chain has TRBV6-5 and TRBJ1-5; TRBD1 matches 8 bases. After removal of 6 bases from V and 0 bases from J, the junction contained 4 bases not matched to a gene. Looked up from germline, CDR1 is MNHEY and CDR2 is SVGAGI. The CDR3 is made up of 15 amino acids.

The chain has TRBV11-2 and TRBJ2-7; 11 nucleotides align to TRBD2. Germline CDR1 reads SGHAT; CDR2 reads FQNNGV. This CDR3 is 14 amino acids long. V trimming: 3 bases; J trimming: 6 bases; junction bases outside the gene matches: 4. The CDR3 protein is CASSFTSGSSEQYF. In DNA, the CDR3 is TGTGCCAGCAGCTTCACTAGCGGGAGTAGCGAGCAGTACTTC.